This T cell receptor (beta chain) was documented in a study of cytomegalovirus exposure and HLA in healthy donors. Germline values: CDR1 MNHNS, CDR2 SASEGT. Trimming cost V 2 bases and J 4 bases; bases outside gene matches: 2. This CDR3 contains 15 residues. PCR employed 60 Vbeta and 13 Jbeta primers. Clones were sequenced by immunoSEQ multiplex PCR, and TCRdb holds only the in-frame ones, with some missing. The sample contains about 120,000 clones, more than 60% of which appear only once. Sequencing input: PBMCs. The receptor was isolated from a man between 18 and 29 years old in good health and CMV-seronegative. The rearrangement links TRBV6-1 to TRBJ2-6, with 7 positions matching TRBD1. CDR3 nucleotide sequence: TGTGCCAGCAGTGAAAAGGGGGCCGGGGCCAACGTCCTGACTTTC. Protein product: CASSEKGAGANVLTF.